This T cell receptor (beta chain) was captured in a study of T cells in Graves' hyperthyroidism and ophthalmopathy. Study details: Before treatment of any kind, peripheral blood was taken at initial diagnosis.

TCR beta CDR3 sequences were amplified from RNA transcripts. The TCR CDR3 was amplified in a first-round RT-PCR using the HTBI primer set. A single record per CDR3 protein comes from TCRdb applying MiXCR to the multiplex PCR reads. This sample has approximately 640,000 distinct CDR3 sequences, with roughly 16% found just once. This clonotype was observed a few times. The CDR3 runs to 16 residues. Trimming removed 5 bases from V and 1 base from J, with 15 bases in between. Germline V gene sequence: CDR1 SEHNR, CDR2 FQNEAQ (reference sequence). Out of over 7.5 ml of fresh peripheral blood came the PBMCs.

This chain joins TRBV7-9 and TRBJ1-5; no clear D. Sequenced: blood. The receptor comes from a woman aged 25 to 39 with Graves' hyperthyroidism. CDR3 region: CASSAGSGQSNQPQHF. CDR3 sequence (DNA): TGTGCCAGCAGCGCCGGGAGTGGGCAAAGCAATCAGCCCCAGCATTTT.